This entry is about one T cell receptor (beta chain). With 1 base clipped from V and 8 bases from J, the junction kept 25 bases outside the gene matches. Per germline, CDR1 SQVTM and CDR2 ANQGSEA. The CDR3 is 20 amino acids. The record originates from a study of T cells in Graves' hyperthyroidism and ophthalmopathy. RNA transcripts were the template for amplifying TCR beta CDR3 regions. In the first-round RT-PCR of the TCR CDR3, the HTBI primer set was used. A single record per CDR3 protein comes from TCRdb applying MiXCR to the multiplex PCR reads. The repertoire holds 400,000 to 500,000 distinct CDR3 sequences, roughly an eighth seen once, with around 5.3% in the top ten.

This sequence originates from a young woman with Graves' hyperthyroidism. The sequencing sample was made of blood. The chain has TRBV29-1 and TRBJ2-3; 9 bases are a match to TRBD1. The CDR3 DNA reads TGCAGCGTTGAAGGTTGGGGGCCGGGACAGGGATTATCACGAGTAGGTACGCAGTATTTT. It yields the protein CSVEGWGPGQGLSRVGTQYF.